The source of this T cell receptor beta chain is a study of T cells in Graves' hyperthyroidism and ophthalmopathy. The CDR3 regions of TCR beta were amplified from RNA transcripts. HTBI primers were the set used in a first-round RT-PCR of the TCR CDR3. One entry per CDR3 protein, called by TCRdb with MiXCR from the multiplex PCR reads. The table has approximately 500,000 distinct CDR3 sequences, 35% to 55% seen once. CDR1 and CDR2 from the germline V gene are SNHLY and FYNNEI. CDR3 length: 16 amino acids. The V segment lost 7 bases and the J segment 2 bases; nucleotides outside the gene matches: 10. This clonotype appeared a few times.

This chain connects TRBV2 to TRBJ2-1; 8 nucleotides match TRBD1. This sequence originates from a woman in her late teens or twenties with Graves' hyperthyroidism. Sequencing input: peripheral blood or thyroid tissue (not recorded which). DNA of the CDR3: TGTGCCAGCAAATACCCCGGGACAGGCGCCTACAATGAGCAGTTCTTC. This encodes CASKYPGTGAYNEQFF.